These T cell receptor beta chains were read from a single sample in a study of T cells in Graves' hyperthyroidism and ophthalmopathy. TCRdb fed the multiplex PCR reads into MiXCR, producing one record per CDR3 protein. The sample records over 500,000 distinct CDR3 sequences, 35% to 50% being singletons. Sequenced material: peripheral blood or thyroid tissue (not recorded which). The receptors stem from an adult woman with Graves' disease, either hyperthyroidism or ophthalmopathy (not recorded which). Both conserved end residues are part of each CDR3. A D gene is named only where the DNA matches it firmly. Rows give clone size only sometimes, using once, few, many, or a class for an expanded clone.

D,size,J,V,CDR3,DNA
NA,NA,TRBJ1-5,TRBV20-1,CSARLVRGSYEQPQHF,TGCAGTGCTAGATTGGTCCGTGGGTCCTACGAGCAGCCCCAGCATTTT
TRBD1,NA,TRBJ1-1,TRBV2,CASSLSGTGAYTEAFF,TGTGCCAGCAGCTTATCCGGGACAGGGGCTTACACTGAAGCTTTCTTT
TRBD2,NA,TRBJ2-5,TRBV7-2,CASSQGGREVTQYF,TGTGCCAGCAGCCAAGGGGGGCGGGAGGTGACCCAGTACTTC
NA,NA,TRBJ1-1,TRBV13,CASSTRGEDTEAFF,TGTGCCAGCAGCACGAGGGGCGAGGACACTGAAGCTTTCTTT
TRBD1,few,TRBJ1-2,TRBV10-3,CAIYQPGTQQGIGGYTF,TGTGCCATCTACCAACCGGGCACACAACAGGGGATTGGTGGCTACACCTTC
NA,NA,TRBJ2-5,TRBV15,CATSKRSPQETQYF,TGTGCCACCAGCAAAAGGAGCCCCCAAGAGACCCAGTACTTC
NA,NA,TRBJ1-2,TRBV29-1,CSGGAGDGYTF,TGCAGCGGCGGGGCGGGGGATGGCTACACCTTC
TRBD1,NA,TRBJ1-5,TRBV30,CAWSGQGSQPQHF,TGTGCCTGGAGTGGACAGGGTTCCCAGCCCCAGCATTTT
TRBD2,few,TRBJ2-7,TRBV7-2,CASSYNPGLAGGKYEQYF,TGTGCCAGCAGCTACAACCCGGGACTAGCGGGAGGAAAATACGAGCAGTACTTC
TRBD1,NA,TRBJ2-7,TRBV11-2,CASSYGQGEDEQYF,TGTGCCAGCAGCTATGGACAGGGCGAGGACGAGCAGTACTTC
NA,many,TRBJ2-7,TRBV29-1,CSVNYNSYEQYF,TGCAGCGTTAATTACAACTCCTACGAGCAGTACTTC
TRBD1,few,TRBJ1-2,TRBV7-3,CASSTRQGDGYTF,TGTGCCAGCAGCACCCGACAGGGTGATGGCTACACCTTC
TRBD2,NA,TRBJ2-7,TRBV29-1,CSVASGTYEQYF,TGCAGCGTAGCTAGCGGGACCTACGAGCAGTACTTC
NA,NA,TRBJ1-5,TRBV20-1,CRSPTGPNQPQHF,TGCAGATCCCCGACAGGTCCTAATCAGCCCCAGCATTTT
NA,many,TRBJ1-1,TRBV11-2,CASSSIRGMNTEAFF,TGTGCCAGCAGCTCGATACGGGGTATGAACACTGAAGCTTTCTTT
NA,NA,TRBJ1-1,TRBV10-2,CASGYTGYTEAFF,TGCGCCAGCGGATATACAGGTTACACTGAAGCTTTCTTT
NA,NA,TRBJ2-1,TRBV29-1,CSVAVTFTTNEQFF,TGCAGCGTGGCGGTCACTTTTACCACCAATGAGCAGTTCTTC
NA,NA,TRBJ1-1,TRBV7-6,CASSLVAAGDTEAFF,TGTGCCAGCAGCTTAGTAGCGGCAGGGGACACTGAAGCTTTCTTT
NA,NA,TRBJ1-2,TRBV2,CASSQDPGFYGYTF,TGTGCCAGCAGCCAAGATCCAGGTTTCTATGGCTACACCTTC
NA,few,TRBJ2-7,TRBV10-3,CAIRQAGEQYF,TGTGCCATACGACAGGCGGGAGAGCAGTACTTC
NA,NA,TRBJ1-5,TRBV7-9,CASIAREGNQPQHF,TGTGCCAGCATAGCCAGGGAGGGCAATCAGCCCCAGCATTTT
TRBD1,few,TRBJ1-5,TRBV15,CATSNTRTGIQPQHF,TGTGCCACCAGCAACACCCGGACAGGGATTCAGCCCCAGCATTTT
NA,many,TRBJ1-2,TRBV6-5,CASSYQGSGGYTF,TGTGCCAGCAGTTACCAGGGGTCTGGTGGCTACACCTTC
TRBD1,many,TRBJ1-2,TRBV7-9,CASSLGTGGHGYTF,TGTGCCAGCAGCCTGGGGACAGGGGGCCATGGCTACACCTTC
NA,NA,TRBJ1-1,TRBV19,CASSIGYTEAFF,TGTGCCAGTAGTATAGGATACACTGAAGCTTTCTTT
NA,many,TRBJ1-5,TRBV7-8,CASSHLVSGNQPQHF,TGTGCCAGCAGCCACTTAGTATCGGGCAATCAGCCCCAGCATTTT
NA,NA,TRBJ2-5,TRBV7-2,CASSLRALRERETQYF,TGTGCCAGCAGCTTAAGGGCTTTAAGGGAGCGAGAGACCCAGTACTTC
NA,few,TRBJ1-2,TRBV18,CASSPNTVDYGYTF,TGTGCCAGCTCACCGAACACGGTCGACTATGGCTACACCTTC
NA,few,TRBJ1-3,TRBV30,CAWSRDSNTIYF,TGTGCCTGGAGTAGGGACTCCAACACCATATATTTT
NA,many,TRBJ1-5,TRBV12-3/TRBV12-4,CASSLASGRDQPQHF,TGTGCCAGCAGTTTAGCGTCAGGGCGAGATCAGCCCCAGCATTTT
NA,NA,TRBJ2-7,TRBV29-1,CSSGRGDRSYKQYF,TGCAGCAGTGGACGGGGGGACAGATCCTACAAGCAGTACTTC
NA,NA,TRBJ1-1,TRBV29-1,CSVEGGTVYTEAFF,TGCAGCGTTGAAGGGGGAACAGTGTACACTGAAGCTTTCTTT
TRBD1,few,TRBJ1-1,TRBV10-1,CASSENRGGKAFF,TGCGCCAGCAGTGAGAACAGGGGAGGTAAAGCTTTCTTT
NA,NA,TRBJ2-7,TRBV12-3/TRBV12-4,CASSPRLGPYEQYF,TGTGCCAGCAGCCCCCGCCTGGGACCCTACGAGCAGTACTTC
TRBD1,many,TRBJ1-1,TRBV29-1,CSVQRQGNTEAFF,TGCAGCGTTCAGCGACAGGGGAACACTGAAGCTTTCTTT
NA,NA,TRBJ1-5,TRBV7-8,CASSLRRGSGQPQHF,TGTGCCAGCAGCCTTAGACGGGGGAGTGGGCAGCCCCAGCATTTT
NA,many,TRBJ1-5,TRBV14,CASSLTGLNQPQHF,TGTGCCAGCAGCCTAACAGGGTTAAATCAGCCCCAGCATTTT
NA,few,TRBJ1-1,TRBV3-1,CASSQDLIPLGEAFF,TGTGCCAGCAGCCAAGATCTGATTCCCTTGGGGGAAGCTTTCTTT
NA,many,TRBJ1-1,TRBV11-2,CASSPGGQPRAFF,TGTGCCAGCAGCCCCGGCGGGCAGCCTCGAGCTTTCTTT
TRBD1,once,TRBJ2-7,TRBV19,CASSLDRFSEQYF,TGTGCCAGTAGCCTGGACAGGTTCAGCGAGCAGTACTTC
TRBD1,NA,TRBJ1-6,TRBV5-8,CASSTGTGSARHSPLHF,TGTGCCAGCAGCACCGGGACAGGGTCTGCTCGGCATTCACCCCTCCACTTT
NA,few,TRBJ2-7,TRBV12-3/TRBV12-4,CASSTDDFLYEQYF,TGTGCCAGCAGCACTGATGACTTTCTCTACGAGCAGTACTTC
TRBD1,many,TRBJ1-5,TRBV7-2,CATQGQGNQPQHF,TGTGCCACCCAGGGACAGGGAAATCAGCCCCAGCATTTT
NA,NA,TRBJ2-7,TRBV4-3,CASSQDSQGLYEQYF,TGCGCCAGCAGCCAAGATTCGCAGGGGTTGTACGAGCAGTACTTC
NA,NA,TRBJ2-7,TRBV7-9,CASSLSPHEQYF,TGTGCCAGCAGTCTCTCCCCCCACGAGCAGTACTTC
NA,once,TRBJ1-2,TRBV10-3,CAISDVVYVYTF,TGTGCCATCAGTGATGTAGTTTATGTCTACACCTTC
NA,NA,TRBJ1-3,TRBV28,CASRPGATGNTIYF,TGTGCCAGCAGACCGGGAGCAACTGGAAACACCATATATTTT
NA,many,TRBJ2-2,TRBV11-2,CASSLTPNGELFF,TGTGCCAGCAGCTTAACCCCTAACGGGGAGCTGTTTTTT
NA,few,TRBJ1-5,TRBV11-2,CASSLIRGNQPQHF,TGTGCCAGTTCACTGATAAGAGGCAATCAGCCCCAGCATTTT
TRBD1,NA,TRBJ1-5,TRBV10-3,CAIRGGQGFYSNQPQHF,TGTGCCATCAGGGGAGGACAGGGTTTTTATAGCAATCAGCCCCAGCATTTT
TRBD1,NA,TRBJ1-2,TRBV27,CASSLRGQAHYGYTF,TGTGCCAGCAGTTTACGAGGACAGGCTCACTATGGCTACACCTTC
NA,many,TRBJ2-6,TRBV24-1,CATSDRYSGANVLTF,TGTGCCACCAGTGATCGGTACTCTGGGGCCAACGTCCTGACTTTC
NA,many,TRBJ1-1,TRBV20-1,CSARGGYREAFF,TGCAGTGCTAGAGGAGGGTATCGTGAAGCTTTCTTT
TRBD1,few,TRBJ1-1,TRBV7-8,CASSLDRGRVEAFF,TGTGCCAGCAGCTTAGATAGGGGGCGTGTTGAAGCTTTCTTT
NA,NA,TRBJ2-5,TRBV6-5,CASSSAGGRETQYF,TGTGCCAGCAGTTCCGCAGGTGGTAGGGAGACCCAGTACTTC
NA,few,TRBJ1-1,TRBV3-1,CASSQDDMSTEAFF,TGTGCCAGCAGCCAAGATGACATGAGCACTGAAGCTTTCTTT
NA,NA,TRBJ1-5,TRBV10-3,CATAAGLNQPQHF,TGTGCCACTGCCGCAGGCCTCAATCAGCCCCAGCATTTT